The next 25 T cell receptor beta chains were all read from a single sample in a study of blood T cell repertoires in COVID-19. Measured with immunoSEQ multiplex PCR; TCRdb has only the in-frame clones, and not every one. The data hold approximately 140,000 clones, with about 83% observed a single time. Sequencing was carried out using PBMCs or T cells enriched from blood (not recorded which). All receptors derive from a woman aged 45-60 years who had been exposed to COVID-19.

This sequence joins TRBV5-5 and TRBJ2-1, with TRBD1 matching over 10 bases. CDR3 length equals 15 residues. Germline V lookup: CDR1 SGHKS, CDR2 YYEKEE (reference sequence). V shed 4 bases and J 7 bases; nucleotides not matched to a gene: 8. The CDR3 DNA reads TGTGCCAGCAGCCTAACGGACAGGGGGTCGAATGAGCAGTTCTTC. Translation gives CASSLTDRGSNEQFF.

This chain links TRBV29-1 with TRBJ1-2; D perhaps matches TRBD1 (6 bases). This CDR3 has 13 residues. Germline V gene lookup returns CDR1 SQVTM and CDR2 ANQGSEA. V dropped 3 bases and J dropped 4 bases, with 12 bases sitting between them. Written as DNA, the CDR3 is TGCAGCGTTGATCGGGGGGCGGGCTATGGCTACACCTTC. Protein: CSVDRGAGYGYTF.

The chain couples TRBV30 to TRBJ1-6; 7 bases are a match to TRBD1. The CDR3 length is 15 residues. Germline V lookup: CDR1 GTSNPN, CDR2 SVGIG (reference sequence). V lost 0 bases and J lost 4; bases outside the gene matches: 3. The CDR3 DNA is TGTGCCTGGAGTGTGGCGGGACAGTATAATTCACCCCTCCACTTT. Its translation: CAWSVAGQYNSPLHF.

V gene TRBV7-3 combines with J gene TRBJ2-7; 7 bases map to TRBD1. The CDR3 is 15 residues long. V gave up 5 bases and J gave up 1 base; unmatched junction bases: 8. Germline values: CDR1 SGHTA, CDR2 FQGTGA. The CDR3 here is CASSLIDRVSYEQYF. The CDR3 DNA reads as TGTGCCAGCAGCCTAATCGACAGGGTTTCCTACGAGCAGTACTTC.

For the CDR3, the DNA is TGTGCCAGTAGTTTCGAGCCACTAGTCACAGATACGCAGTATTTT. Translating gives CASSFEPLVTDTQYF. The chain combines TRBV19 with TRBJ2-3; perhaps TRBD2 as D (5 bases). Trimming removed 5 bases at V and 2 bases at J, with 14 bases between. CDR3 length: 15 amino acids. The germline V gene encodes CDR1 LNHDA and CDR2 SQIVND (reference sequence).

The table lists this clone with a count of one. This chain uses TRBV9 with TRBJ1-2, with D possibly matching TRBD1 (6 bases). V lost 3 bases, J lost 2 bases, and 8 bases lay in between. There are 13 residues in the CDR3. From germline, CDR1 is SGDLS and CDR2 YYNGEE. The CDR3 reads CASSATGNYGYTF. The CDR3 DNA follows: TGTGCCAGCAGCGCCACAGGGAACTATGGCTACACCTTC.

V gene TRBV6-5 combines with J gene TRBJ1-5; unclear D gene. The germline V gene has CDR1 MNHEY and CDR2 SVGAGI. This CDR3 contains 13 residues. Trimming pared 2 bases from V and 2 bases from J, leaving 4 bases between. CDR3 coding DNA: TGTGCCAGCAGTTACCTCGGCAATCAGCCCCAGCATTTT. This sequence encodes CASSYLGNQPQHF.

The rearrangement links TRBV7-2 to TRBJ1-2, with 7 bases aligning to TRBD1. The CDR3 runs 16 residues. V shed 2 bases, J shed 4 bases, and the junction held 10 bases outside the gene matches. Germline values: CDR1 SGHTA, CDR2 FQGNSA. CDR3 sequence: CASSLRSGGQFYGYTF. CDR3 coding DNA: TGTGCCAGCAGCTTACGTTCAGGGGGACAATTCTATGGCTACACCTTC.

V and J are TRBV6-5 and TRBJ2-5; maybe TRBD2 (5 bases). Germline V gene lookup returns CDR1 MNHEY and CDR2 SVGAGI. The CDR3 spans 13 residues. V lost 6 bases and J 5 bases, leaving 13 bases between the germline ends. The CDR3: CASRDGVVETQYF. CDR3 coding DNA: TGTGCCAGCAGGGACGGGGTTGTCGAGACCCAGTACTTC.

The gene calls are TRBV19 and TRBJ2-2, with 8 bases aligning to TRBD1. CDR1 and CDR2 from the germline V gene are LNHDA and SQIVND (reference sequence). The CDR3 has 14 amino acids. V lost 3 bases to trimming and J lost 6 bases; unmatched junction nucleotides: 3. CDR3 amino acids: CASSIPDRAGELFF. The CDR3 coding sequence is TGTGCCAGTAGTATCCCGGACAGGGCCGGGGAGCTGTTTTTT. Looking up the rest from reference TRBV19 and TRBJ2-2 gives the full variable domain: DGGITQSPKYLFRKEGQNVTLSCEQNLNHDAMYWYRQDPGQGLRLIYYSQIVNDFQKGDIAEGYSVSREKKESFPLTVTSAQKNPTAFYLCASSIPDRAGELFFGEGSRLTVL.

This chain uses TRBV19 with TRBJ1-5; 7 bases align to TRBD1. The CDR3 consists of 13 residues. The germline V gene encodes CDR1 LNHDA and CDR2 SQIVND (reference sequence). V shed 7 bases, J shed 7 bases, and the junction held 7 bases outside the gene matches. The CDR3, as DNA: TGTGCCAGTAACGACAGGGTTTGGCAGCCCCAGCATTTT. Amino acid sequence: CASNDRVWQPQHF.

The sample holds one count of this clone. J is TRBJ1-3 and V is TRBV3-1 (or the pseudogene TRBV3-2), with no clear D. V lost 8 bases and J 3 bases, leaving 14 bases between the germline ends. Germline V gene data show CDR1 as LGHDT and CDR2 as YNNKEL (reference sequence). The CDR3 has 14 amino acids. CDR3 DNA sequence: TGTGCCAGCGCTTCCCCGGGGATTGGAAACACCATATATTTT. Its protein is CASASPGIGNTIYF.

This chain connects TRBV12-5 to TRBJ1-1; D is perhaps TRBD1 (5 bases). Looked up from germline, CDR1 is LGHNT and CDR2 is FRNRAP. The CDR3 consists of 13 residues. V lost 6 bases and J 5 bases, leaving 13 bases between the germline ends. CDR3 in DNA: TGTGCTAGTGGCCCCTTAGGGGCAACTGAAGCTTTCTTT. Encoded protein: CASGPLGATEAFF.

CDR3 nucleotides: TGTGCCAGCAGTTACTCGCAGGGCTCTGGAAACACCATATATTTT. Translating it yields CASSYSQGSGNTIYF. V and J are TRBV6-5 and TRBJ1-3; D might be TRBD1 (5 bases). The V and J ends lost 0 bases and 0 bases respectively, with 6 bases between them. CDR1 and CDR2 from the germline V gene are MNHEY and SVGAGI. The length of the CDR3 is 15 residues.

V usage is TRBV28 and J usage is TRBJ2-3, with 9 bases that match TRBD2. Trimming at V came to 3 bases and at J to 7 bases, leaving 8 bases not matched to a gene. CDR1 and CDR2 (germline): MDHEN, SYDVKM. CDR3 length: 15 amino acids. CDR3 region: CASSFRGGAENTQYF. The DNA of the CDR3 is TGTGCCAGCAGTTTCCGCGGGGGGGCCGAAAATACGCAGTATTTT.

The rearrangement uses TRBV25-1 and TRBJ1-2; a possible D gene is TRBD1 (6 bases). Trimming stripped 6 bases from V and 7 bases from J, with 12 bases between. The length of the CDR3 is 12 residues. Germline CDR1 MGHDK, CDR2 SYGVNS. This CDR3 is CASRSGERGYTF. The CDR3 DNA reads as TGTGCCAGCAGATCAGGGGAGCGTGGCTACACCTTC.

J is TRBJ1-1 and V is TRBV11-2, with 8 bases lining up with TRBD1. The ends lost 5 bases at V and 4 bases at J; junction bases unmatched: 15. Germline V gives CDR1 SGHAT, CDR2 FQNNGV. The CDR3 totals 17 residues. CDR3 DNA sequence: TGTGCCAGCAGCCCCCCCGGGCAGGGGGCGTTTGCCACTGAAGCTTTCTTT. Translated: CASSPPGQGAFATEAFF.

The chain links TRBV7-2 to TRBJ2-3, with TRBD2 as a possible D gene (6 bases). The CDR3 is 15 residues long. V was clipped by 6 bases and J by 2 bases, with 15 bases between them. Germline-derived CDR1 and CDR2 are SGHTA and FQGNSA. In nucleotides, the CDR3 is TGTGCCAGCAGAAGTGCGCGGGGTTACACAGATACGCAGTATTTT. It specifies CASRSARGYTDTQYF.

This clone has just one count. The V call is TRBV7-3, the J call TRBJ2-2; the match to TRBD2 covers 9 bases. The germline V gene encodes CDR1 SGHTA and CDR2 FQGTGA. Trimming at V came to 4 bases and at J to 3 bases, leaving 12 bases not matched to a gene. The length of the CDR3 is 18 residues. CDR3 loop: CASSSRPRAGGHTGELFF. The DNA for the CDR3 is TGTGCCAGCAGCTCCCGGCCCCGAGCGGGGGGCCACACCGGGGAGCTGTTTTTT. Full variable domain (remainder filled in from reference TRBV7-3 and TRBJ2-2): GAGVSQTPSNKVTEKGKYVELRCDPISGHTALYWYRQSLGQGPEFLIYFQGTGAADDSGLPNDRFFAVRPEGSVSTLKIQRTERGDSAVYLCASSSRPRAGGHTGELFFGEGSRLTVL.

CDR3 amino acids: CASSHFGSPWRETQYF. DNA for the CDR3: TGTGCCAGCAGTCACTTTGGCAGCCCCTGGAGAGAGACCCAGTACTTC. This sequence joins TRBV2 and TRBJ2-5; no reliable D call. V gave up 5 bases and J gave up 4 bases, with 20 bases separating them. Germline-derived CDR1 and CDR2 are SNHLY and FYNNEI. CDR3 length: 16 residues.

In this sample, this clone turned up a few times. This chain uses TRBV6-5 with TRBJ2-1; 11 nucleotides align to TRBD2. V lost 5 bases, J lost 8 bases, and 5 bases stayed unmatched. Germline CDR1 MNHEY, CDR2 SVGAGI. The CDR3 contains 14 residues. In DNA form, the CDR3 reads TGTGCCAGCAGTCTGGGACTAGCGGAAGATGAGCAGTTCTTC. Protein sequence: CASSLGLAEDEQFF.

This clone was found once. The V and J genes are TRBV11-2 and TRBJ1-1, with 8 bases matching TRBD1. The germline V gene has CDR1 SGHAT and CDR2 FQNNGV. The CDR3 covers 15 residues. The V gene end was trimmed by 2 bases and the J gene end by 2 bases; junction bases not matched to a gene: 4. As DNA, the CDR3 is TGTGCCAGCAGCTTATACAGGGGGGAAAACACTGAAGCTTTCTTT. This translates into CASSLYRGENTEAFF.

This chain links TRBV6-5 with TRBJ2-5; TRBD2 might be the D (6 bases). There are 15 residues in the CDR3. CDR1 is MNHEY and CDR2 is SVGAGI in the germline V gene. Trimming stripped 7 bases from V and 2 bases from J, with 17 bases between. The CDR3, as DNA: TGTGCCAGCACCAGGAGGGGCACCCTTCAAGAGACCCAGTACTTC. This sequence encodes CASTRRGTLQETQYF.

This chain uses TRBV12-3 or TRBV12-4 with TRBJ1-1, with 7 positions matching TRBD1. The V gene end was trimmed by 4 bases and the J gene end by 5 bases; junction bases not matched to a gene: 4. The CDR3 sequence is 13 residues long. The DNA of the CDR3 is TGTGCCAGCAGTTCGACAGGGCGGACTGAAGCTTTCTTT. It codes for CASSSTGRTEAFF.

The rearrangement links TRBV4-3 to TRBJ1-6; TRBD1 matches at 8 bases. CDR1 and CDR2 (germline): LGHNA, YSLEER. The V segment lost 3 bases and the J segment 2 bases; nucleotides outside the gene matches: 3. CDR3 size: 16 residues. In nucleotides, the CDR3 is TGCGCCAGCAGCCATACGACAGGGGCCTATAATTCACCCCTCCACTTT. Translating gives CASSHTTGAYNSPLHF.